Presented here are 5 T cell receptor beta chains from one specimen sequenced in a study of blood T cells in healthy people across ages (dated by TCRdb to 2015 to 2017). The library came from 5' RACE. TCRdb shows the sequencer as Illumina HiSeq 2500. A second about 7 to 12 cycle PCR used a sample-barcoded 5' primer and a J-beta primer mix. The public reads were run again by TCRdb, first through fastp at Q25 and then through MiXCR, and only productive beta chains were kept. Identical CDR3 protein sequences are pooled into one entry, listed with their most common genes and DNA. The sample table records approximately 800,000 distinct CDR3 sequences; around half of these occur just once. Approximately 40% of the sample is held by the ten biggest clonotypes. Sequenced sample: blood. The receptors were sampled from a man older than 75 in good health.

The chain is built from TRBV7-2 and TRBJ2-3; the D call may be TRBD1 or TRBD2 (5 bases each). Germline lookup yields CDR1 SGHTA and CDR2 FQGNSA. The CDR3 loop spans 16 amino acids. V was pared by 2 bases and J by 5 bases, with 17 bases between. In nucleotides, the CDR3 is TGTGCCAGCAGCTTAAGGTGGGGGAGAAGGGGAGATACGCAGTATTTT. It specifies CASSLRWGRRGDTQYF.

This clonotype occurred a few times. The chain carries TRBV20-1 and TRBJ2-7; the D gene is possibly TRBD1 (7 bases). Trimming removed 6 bases from V and 3 bases from J, with 18 bases in between. Germline V gene sequence: CDR1 DFQATT, CDR2 SNEGSKA (reference sequence). The CDR3 consists of 14 residues. The CDR3 loop reads CSAQGDSDFYEQYF. For the CDR3, the DNA is TGCAGTGCCCAGGGGGACTCTGACTTCTACGAGCAGTACTTC.

This clonotype appeared a few times. J is TRBJ2-6 and V is TRBV28; the D call may be TRBD1 or TRBD2 (5 bases each). CDR1 is MDHEN, CDR2 SYDVKM, per germline. The CDR3 consists of 17 residues. Trimming removed 6 bases at V and 0 bases at J, with 15 bases between. DNA for the CDR3: TGTGCCAGCAGGGACCGGGACGGATACTCTGGGGCCAACGTCCTGACTTTC. It codes for CASRDRDGYSGANVLTF. Together with reference TRBV28 and TRBJ2-6, the CDR3 gives the full variable domain: DVKVTQSSRYLVKRTGEKVFLECVQDMDHENMFWYRQDPGLGLRLIYFSYDVKMKEKGDIPEGYSVSREKKERFSLILESASTNQTSMYLCASRDRDGYSGANVLTFGAGSRLTVL.

This clonotype was recorded once. The chain has TRBV5-1 and TRBJ2-1, with 10 bases matching TRBD2. The CDR3 totals 15 residues. V shed 2 bases, J shed 6 bases, and the junction held 5 bases outside the gene matches. CDR1 and CDR2 from the germline V gene are SGHRS and YFSETQ. The CDR3 loop reads CASSFGLADVNEQFF. DNA for the CDR3: TGCGCCAGCAGCTTCGGACTAGCGGACGTCAATGAGCAGTTCTTC.

This chain joins TRBV5-1 and TRBJ2-7, with D possibly matching TRBD1 (5 bases). Trimming pared 3 bases from V and 2 bases from J, leaving 18 bases between. This CDR3 is built from 16 residues. CDR1 and CDR2 (germline): SGHRS, YFSETQ. CDR3 sequence (DNA): TGCGCCAGCAGCTCGGGTCAGGGCAGGGCAACCTACGAGCAGTACTTC. Protein: CASSSGQGRATYEQYF.